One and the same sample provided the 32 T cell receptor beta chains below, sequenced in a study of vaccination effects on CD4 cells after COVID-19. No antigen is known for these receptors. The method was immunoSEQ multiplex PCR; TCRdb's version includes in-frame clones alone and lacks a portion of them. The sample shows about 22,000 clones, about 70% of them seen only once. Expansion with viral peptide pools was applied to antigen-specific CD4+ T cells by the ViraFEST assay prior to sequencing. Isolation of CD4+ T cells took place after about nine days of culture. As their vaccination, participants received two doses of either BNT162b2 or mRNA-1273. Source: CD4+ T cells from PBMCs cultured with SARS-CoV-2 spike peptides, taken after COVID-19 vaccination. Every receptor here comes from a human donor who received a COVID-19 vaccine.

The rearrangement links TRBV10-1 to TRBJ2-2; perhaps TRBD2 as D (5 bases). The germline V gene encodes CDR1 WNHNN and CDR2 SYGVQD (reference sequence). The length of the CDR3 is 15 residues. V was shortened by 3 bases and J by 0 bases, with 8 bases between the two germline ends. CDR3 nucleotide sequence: TGCGCCAGCAGTGATGGAGGCTCGAACACCGGGGAGCTGTTTTTT. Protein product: CASSDGGSNTGELFF.

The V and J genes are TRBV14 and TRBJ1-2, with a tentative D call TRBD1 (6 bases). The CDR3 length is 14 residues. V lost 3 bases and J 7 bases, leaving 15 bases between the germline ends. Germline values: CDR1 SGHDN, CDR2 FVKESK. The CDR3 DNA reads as TGTGCCAGCAGCCAGCTGGGGGCTAAATTTGGCTACACCTTC. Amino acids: CASSQLGAKFGYTF.

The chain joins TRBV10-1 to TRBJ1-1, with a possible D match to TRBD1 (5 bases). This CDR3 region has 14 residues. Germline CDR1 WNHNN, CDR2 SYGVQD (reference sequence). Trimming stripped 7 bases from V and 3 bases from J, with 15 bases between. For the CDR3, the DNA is TGCGCCAGCAAACCTACAGGATTACACACTGAAGCTTTCTTT. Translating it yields CASKPTGLHTEAFF.

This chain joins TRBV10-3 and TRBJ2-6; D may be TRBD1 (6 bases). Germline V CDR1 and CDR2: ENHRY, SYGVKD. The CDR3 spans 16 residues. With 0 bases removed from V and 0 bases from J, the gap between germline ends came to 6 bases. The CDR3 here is CAISESGGSGANVLTF. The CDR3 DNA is TGTGCCATCAGTGAGTCAGGGGGCTCTGGGGCCAACGTCCTGACTTTC.

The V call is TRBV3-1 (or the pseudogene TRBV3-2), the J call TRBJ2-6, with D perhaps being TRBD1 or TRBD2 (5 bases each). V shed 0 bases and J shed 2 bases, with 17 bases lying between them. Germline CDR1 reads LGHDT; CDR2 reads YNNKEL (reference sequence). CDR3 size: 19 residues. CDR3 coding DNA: TGTGCCAGCAGCCAAGATTTACCGGGGACGACGGCTGGGGCCAACGTCCTGACTTTC. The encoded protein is CASSQDLPGTTAGANVLTF.

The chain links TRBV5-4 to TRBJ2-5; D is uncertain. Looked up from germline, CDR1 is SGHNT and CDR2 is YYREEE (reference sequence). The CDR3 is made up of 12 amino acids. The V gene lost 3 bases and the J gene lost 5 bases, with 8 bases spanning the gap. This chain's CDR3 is CASSSQRETQYF. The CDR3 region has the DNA TGTGCCAGCAGCTCCCAAAGGGAGACCCAGTACTTC.

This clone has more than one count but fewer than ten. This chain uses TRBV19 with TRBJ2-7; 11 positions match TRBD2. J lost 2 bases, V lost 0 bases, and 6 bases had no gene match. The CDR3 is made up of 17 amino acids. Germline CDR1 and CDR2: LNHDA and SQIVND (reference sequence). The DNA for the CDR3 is TGTGCCAGTAGTATAGAAGACGTGGGACTAGCGGCCTACGAGCAGTACTTC. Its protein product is CASSIEDVGLAAYEQYF.

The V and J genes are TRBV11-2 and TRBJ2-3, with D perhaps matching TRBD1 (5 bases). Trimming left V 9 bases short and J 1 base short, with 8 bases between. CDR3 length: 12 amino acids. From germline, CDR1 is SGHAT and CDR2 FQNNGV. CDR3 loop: CASLRGTDTQYF. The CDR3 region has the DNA TGTGCCAGTCTCAGGGGCACAGATACGCAGTATTTT.

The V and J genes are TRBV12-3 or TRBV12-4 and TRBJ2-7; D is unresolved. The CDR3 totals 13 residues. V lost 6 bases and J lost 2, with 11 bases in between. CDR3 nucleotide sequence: TGTGCCAGCAGCGCCGGGCAGACCTACGAGCAGTACTTC. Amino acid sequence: CASSAGQTYEQYF.

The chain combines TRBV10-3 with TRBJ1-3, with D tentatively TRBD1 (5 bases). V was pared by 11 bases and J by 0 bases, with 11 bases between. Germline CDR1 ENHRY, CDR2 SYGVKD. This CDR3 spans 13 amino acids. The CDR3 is CALGRNSGNTIYF. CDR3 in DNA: TGTGCCTTGGGACGGAACTCTGGAAACACCATATATTTT.

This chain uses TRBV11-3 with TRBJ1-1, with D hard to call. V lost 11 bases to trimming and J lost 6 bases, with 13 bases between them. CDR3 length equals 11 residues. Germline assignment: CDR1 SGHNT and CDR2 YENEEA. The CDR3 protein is CAGKEEAEAFF. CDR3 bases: TGTGCCGGGAAGGAGGAGGCTGAAGCTTTCTTT.

This chain's CDR3 is CASSQSILETGLRYGYTF. Here the CDR3 DNA reads TGCGCCAGCAGTCAATCTATTCTCGAGACAGGGCTACGCTATGGCTACACCTTC. The genes are TRBV23-1 and TRBJ1-2; 7 bases line up with TRBD1. TRBV23-1 qualifies as an ORF whose function is uncertain. CDR3 length: 18 amino acids. The J segment lost 4 bases and the V segment lost 0 bases, leaving 14 bases of the junction unmatched.

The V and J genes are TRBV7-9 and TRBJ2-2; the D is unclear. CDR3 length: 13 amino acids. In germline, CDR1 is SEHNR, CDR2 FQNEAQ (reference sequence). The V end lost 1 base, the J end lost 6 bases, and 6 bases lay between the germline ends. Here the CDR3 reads CASSLDGPGELFF. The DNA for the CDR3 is TGTGCCAGCAGCTTAGACGGTCCCGGGGAGCTGTTTTTT.

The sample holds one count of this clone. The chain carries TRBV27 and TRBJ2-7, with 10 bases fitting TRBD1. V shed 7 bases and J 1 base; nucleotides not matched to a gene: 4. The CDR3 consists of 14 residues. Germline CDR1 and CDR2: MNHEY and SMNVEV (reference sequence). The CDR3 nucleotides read TGTGCCAGCATGGGACAGGGGATTTCCTACGAGCAGTACTTC. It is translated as CASMGQGISYEQYF.

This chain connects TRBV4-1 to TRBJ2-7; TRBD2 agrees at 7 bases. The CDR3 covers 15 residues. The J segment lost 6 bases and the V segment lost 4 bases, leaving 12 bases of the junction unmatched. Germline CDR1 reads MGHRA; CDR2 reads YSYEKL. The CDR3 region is CASSPDRGRSSEQYF. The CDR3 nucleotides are TGCGCCAGCAGCCCGGACCGCGGGAGAAGTAGCGAGCAGTACTTC.

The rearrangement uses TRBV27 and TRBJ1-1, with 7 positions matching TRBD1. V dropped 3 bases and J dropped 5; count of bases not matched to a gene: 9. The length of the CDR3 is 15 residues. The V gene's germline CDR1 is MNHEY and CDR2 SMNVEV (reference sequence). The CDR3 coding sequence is TGTGCCAGCAGTTTGAGGGGGCGGGTGATGACTGAAGCTTTCTTT. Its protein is CASSLRGRVMTEAFF.

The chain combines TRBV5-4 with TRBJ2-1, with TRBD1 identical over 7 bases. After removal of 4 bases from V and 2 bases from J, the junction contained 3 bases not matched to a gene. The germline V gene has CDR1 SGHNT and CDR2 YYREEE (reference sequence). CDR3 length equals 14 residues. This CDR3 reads CASSLTGPYNEQFF. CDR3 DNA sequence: TGTGCCAGCAGCCTGACAGGGCCCTACAATGAGCAGTTCTTC.

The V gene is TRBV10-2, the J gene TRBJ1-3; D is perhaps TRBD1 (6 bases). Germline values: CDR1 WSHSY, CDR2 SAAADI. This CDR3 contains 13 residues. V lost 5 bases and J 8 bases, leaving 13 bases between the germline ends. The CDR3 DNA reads TGCGCCAGCAGTCCCCCACAGGGTGACACCATATATTTT. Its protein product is CASSPPQGDTIYF.

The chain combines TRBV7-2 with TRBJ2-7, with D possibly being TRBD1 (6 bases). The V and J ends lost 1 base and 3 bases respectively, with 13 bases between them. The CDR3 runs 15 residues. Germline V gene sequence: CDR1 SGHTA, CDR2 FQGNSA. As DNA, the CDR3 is TGTGCCAGCAGCTTAGTAACAGGGTCAGACTACGAGCAGTACTTC. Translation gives CASSLVTGSDYEQYF.

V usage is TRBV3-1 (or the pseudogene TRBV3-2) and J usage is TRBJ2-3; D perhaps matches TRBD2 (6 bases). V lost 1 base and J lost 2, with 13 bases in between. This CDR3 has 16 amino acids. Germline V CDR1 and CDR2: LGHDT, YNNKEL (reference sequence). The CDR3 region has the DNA TGTGCCAGCAGCCAAGTTAGCGGTAACCCCACAGATACGCAGTATTTT. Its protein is CASSQVSGNPTDTQYF.

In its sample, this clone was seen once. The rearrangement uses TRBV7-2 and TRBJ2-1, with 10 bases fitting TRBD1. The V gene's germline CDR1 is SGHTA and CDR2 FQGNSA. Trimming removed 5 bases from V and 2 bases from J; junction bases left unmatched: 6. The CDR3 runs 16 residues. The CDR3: CASSPHGTGAYNEQFF. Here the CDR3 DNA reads TGTGCCAGCAGCCCACACGGGACAGGGGCCTACAATGAGCAGTTCTTC.

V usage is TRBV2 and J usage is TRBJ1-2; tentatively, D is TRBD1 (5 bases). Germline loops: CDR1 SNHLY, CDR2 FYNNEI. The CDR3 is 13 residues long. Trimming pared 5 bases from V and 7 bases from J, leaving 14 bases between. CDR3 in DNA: TGTGCCAGCAGTCGTGGGGACGTCTCTGGCTACACCTTC. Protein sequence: CASSRGDVSGYTF.

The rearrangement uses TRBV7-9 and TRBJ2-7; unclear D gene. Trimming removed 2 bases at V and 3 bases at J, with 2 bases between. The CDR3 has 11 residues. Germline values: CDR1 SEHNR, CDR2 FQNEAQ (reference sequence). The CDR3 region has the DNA TGTGCCAGCAGCTTAAACTACGAGCAGTACTTC. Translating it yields CASSLNYEQYF.

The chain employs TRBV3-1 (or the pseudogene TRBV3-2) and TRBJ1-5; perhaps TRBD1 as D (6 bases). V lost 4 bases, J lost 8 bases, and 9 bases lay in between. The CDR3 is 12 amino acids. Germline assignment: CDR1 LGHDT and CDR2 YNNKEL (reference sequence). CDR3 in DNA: TGTGCCAGCAGCCTCAGGGGTGAGCCCCAGCATTTT. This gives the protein CASSLRGEPQHF.

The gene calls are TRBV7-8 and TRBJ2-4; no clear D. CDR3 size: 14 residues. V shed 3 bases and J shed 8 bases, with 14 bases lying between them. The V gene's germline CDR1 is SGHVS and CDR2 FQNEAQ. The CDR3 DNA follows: TGTGCCAGCAGCTTTTCGTGGTCTTCGGACATTCAGTACTTC. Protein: CASSFSWSSDIQYF.

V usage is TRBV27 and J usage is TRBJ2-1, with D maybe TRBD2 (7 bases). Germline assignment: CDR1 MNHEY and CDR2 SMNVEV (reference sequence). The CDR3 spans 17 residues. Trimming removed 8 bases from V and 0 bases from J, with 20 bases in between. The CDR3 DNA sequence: TGTGCCAGCTCAATAGCTGGGGGGGGCCTCTCCTACAATGAGCAGTTCTTC. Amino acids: CASSIAGGGLSYNEQFF.

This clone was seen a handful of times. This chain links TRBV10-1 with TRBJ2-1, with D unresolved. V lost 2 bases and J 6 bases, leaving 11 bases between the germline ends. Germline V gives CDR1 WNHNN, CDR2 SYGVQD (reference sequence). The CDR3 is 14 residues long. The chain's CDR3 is CASSEASQINEQFF. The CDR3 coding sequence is TGCGCCAGCAGTGAGGCAAGTCAAATCAATGAGCAGTTCTTC.

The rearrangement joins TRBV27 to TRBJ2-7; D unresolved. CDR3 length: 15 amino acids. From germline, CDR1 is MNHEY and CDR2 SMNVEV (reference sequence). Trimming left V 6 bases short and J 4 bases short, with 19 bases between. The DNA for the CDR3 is TGTGCCAGCAGCCCAAGTGGGTTTGCATCATACGAGCAGTACTTC. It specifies CASSPSGFASYEQYF.

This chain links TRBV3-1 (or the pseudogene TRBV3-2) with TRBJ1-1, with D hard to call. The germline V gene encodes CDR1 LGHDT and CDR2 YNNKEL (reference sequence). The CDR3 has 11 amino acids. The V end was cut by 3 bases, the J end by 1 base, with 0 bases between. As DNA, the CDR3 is TGTGCCAGCAGCCAGAACACTGAAGCTTTCTTT. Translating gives CASSQNTEAFF.

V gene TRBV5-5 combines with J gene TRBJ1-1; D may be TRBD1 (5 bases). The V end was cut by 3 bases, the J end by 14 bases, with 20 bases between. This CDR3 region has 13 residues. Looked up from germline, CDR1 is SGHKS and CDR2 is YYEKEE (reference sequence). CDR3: CASSSRDGLSRFF. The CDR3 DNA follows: TGTGCCAGCAGCTCCAGGGACGGCCTTTCACGATTCTTT. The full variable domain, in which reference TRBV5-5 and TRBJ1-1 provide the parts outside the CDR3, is DAGVTQSPTHLIKTRGQQVTLRCSPISGHKSVSWYQQVLGQGPQFIFQYYEKEERGRGNFPDRFSARQFPNYSSELNVNALLLGDSALYLCASSSRDGLSRFFGQGTRLTVV.

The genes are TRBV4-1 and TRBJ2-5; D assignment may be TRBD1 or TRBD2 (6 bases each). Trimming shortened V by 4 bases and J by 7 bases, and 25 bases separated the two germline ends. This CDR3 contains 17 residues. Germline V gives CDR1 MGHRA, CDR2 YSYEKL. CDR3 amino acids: CASSPQGGDVTGATQYF. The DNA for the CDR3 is TGCGCCAGCAGCCCTCAAGGCGGTGATGTAACGGGGGCGACCCAGTACTTC.

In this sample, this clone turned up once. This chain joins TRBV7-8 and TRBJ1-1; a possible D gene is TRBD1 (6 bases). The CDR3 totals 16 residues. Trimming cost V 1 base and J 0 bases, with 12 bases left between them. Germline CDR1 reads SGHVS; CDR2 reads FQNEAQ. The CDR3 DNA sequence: TGTGCCAGCAGCTTAGAATGGGGGCCATTGAACACTGAAGCTTTCTTT. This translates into CASSLEWGPLNTEAFF.